These T cell receptor beta chains were read from a single sample in a study of monozygotic twins with inflammatory bowel disease. Following a re-call of the 5' RACE reads, TCRdb has one entry per CDR3 protein and lacks DNA. The sample table sets out approximately 160,000 distinct CDR3 sequences. The sample consisted of blood. All receptors come from a human donor with ulcerative colitis or Crohn's disease, or a healthy co-twin of an affected twin (not recorded which). The CDR3 runs from the conserved cysteine through the conserved F or W. The order of the fields is J gene, V gene, CDR3 protein.

J gene: TRBJ1-1
V gene: TRBV19
CDR3 protein: CASSKGRIMNTEAFF

J gene: TRBJ2-2
V gene: TRBV4-1
CDR3 protein: CASSHPDRVGGELFF

J gene: TRBJ1-6
V gene: TRBV3-1
CDR3 protein: CASSPTANSPLHF

J gene: TRBJ2-7
V gene: TRBV9
CDR3 protein: CASSANTGLLLYEQYF

J gene: TRBJ1-2
V gene: TRBV20-1
CDR3 protein: CSAPREGAGPFYGYTF

J gene: TRBJ1-2
V gene: TRBV20-1
CDR3 protein: CSARDFGRDRGDGYTF

J gene: TRBJ1-5
V gene: TRBV20-1
CDR3 protein: CSAGLHEQPQHF

J gene: TRBJ1-1
V gene: TRBV7-6
CDR3 protein: CASSGGTGLNTEAFF

J gene: TRBJ2-3
V gene: TRBV5-4
CDR3 protein: CASTVGGDTQYF

J gene: TRBJ2-2
V gene: TRBV20-1
CDR3 protein: CSARATRGGNTGELFF

J gene: TRBJ2-1
V gene: TRBV7-9
CDR3 protein: CASSLWRRDNEQFF

J gene: TRBJ1-6
V gene: TRBV6-2/TRBV6-3
CDR3 protein: CASSYQRTRTPLHF

J gene: TRBJ1-5
V gene: TRBV10-2
CDR3 protein: CASSESGAGVSNQPQHF

J gene: TRBJ1-1
V gene: TRBV29-1
CDR3 protein: CSAQGQTMNTEAFF

J gene: TRBJ2-7
V gene: TRBV11-2
CDR3 protein: CASSARGGQGEQYF

J gene: TRBJ2-7
V gene: TRBV29-1
CDR3 protein: CSVALTSGRAYEQYF

J gene: TRBJ2-7
V gene: TRBV18
CDR3 protein: CASSPRDFSYEQYF

J gene: TRBJ2-2
V gene: TRBV20-1
CDR3 protein: CSARDPLNTGELFF

J gene: TRBJ2-7
V gene: TRBV12-3/TRBV12-4
CDR3 protein: CASSPGQAYEQYF

J gene: TRBJ1-1
V gene: TRBV6-1
CDR3 protein: CASSADRVITEAFF

J gene: TRBJ1-5
V gene: TRBV28
CDR3 protein: CASERQGVVWQPQHF

J gene: TRBJ1-1
V gene: TRBV28
CDR3 protein: CASSRGQQAIF

J gene: TRBJ2-3
V gene: TRBV20-1
CDR3 protein: CSARGASGPDTQYF

J gene: TRBJ2-7
V gene: TRBV4-3
CDR3 protein: CASSQDFKGTTGEQYF

J gene: TRBJ2-5
V gene: TRBV20-1
CDR3 protein: CSAAREVAAVEETQYF

J gene: TRBJ1-5
V gene: TRBV15
CDR3 protein: CATSPSNQPQHF